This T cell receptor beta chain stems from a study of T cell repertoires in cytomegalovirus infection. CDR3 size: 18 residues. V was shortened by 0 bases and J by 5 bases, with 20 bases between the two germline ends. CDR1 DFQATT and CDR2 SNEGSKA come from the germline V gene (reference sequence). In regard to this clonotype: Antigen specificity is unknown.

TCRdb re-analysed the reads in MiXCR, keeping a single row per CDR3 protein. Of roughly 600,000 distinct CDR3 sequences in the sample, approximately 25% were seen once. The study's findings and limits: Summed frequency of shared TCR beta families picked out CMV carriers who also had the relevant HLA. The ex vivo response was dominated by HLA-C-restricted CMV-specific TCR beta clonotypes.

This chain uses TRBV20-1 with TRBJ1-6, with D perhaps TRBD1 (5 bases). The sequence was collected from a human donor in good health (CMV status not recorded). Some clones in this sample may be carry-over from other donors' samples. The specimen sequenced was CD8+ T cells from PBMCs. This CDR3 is CSARDLLRHWGDNSPLHF. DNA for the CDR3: TGCAGTGCTAGAGATCTACTTCGCCATTGGGGCGATAATTCACCCCTCCACTTT.